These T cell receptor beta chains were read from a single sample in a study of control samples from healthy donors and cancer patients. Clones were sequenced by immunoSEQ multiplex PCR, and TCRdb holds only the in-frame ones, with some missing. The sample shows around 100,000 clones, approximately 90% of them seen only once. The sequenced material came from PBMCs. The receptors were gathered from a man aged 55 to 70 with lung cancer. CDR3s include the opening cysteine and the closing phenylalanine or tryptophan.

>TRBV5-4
CASSLQGGALAGYTF
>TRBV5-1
CASSLLAGRETQYF
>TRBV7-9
CASSVTKFNYGYTF
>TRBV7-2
CASSSPGAEAFF
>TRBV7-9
CASTRENIQYF
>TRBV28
CASSSPGQGSSNEQFF
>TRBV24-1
CATSTRNADRSSYNEQFF
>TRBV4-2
CASSRGLAGGINEQFF
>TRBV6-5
CASRARTTSYEQYF
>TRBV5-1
CASSLAGGDYGYTF
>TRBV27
CASSPSGTGGFVAEAFF
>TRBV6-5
CASGQGLSTDTQYF
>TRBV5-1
CASSLSGTGAFSPLHF
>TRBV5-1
CASMGGNTGELFF
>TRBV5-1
CASSLVSFQGAKDTQYF
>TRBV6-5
CASSSDGQLTNEKLFF
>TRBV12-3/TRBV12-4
CASSPNYGYTF
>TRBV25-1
CASSEHGTGGGEPQHF
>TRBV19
CASTPRTGEVHQPQHF
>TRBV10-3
CAISRGADTQYF
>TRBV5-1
CASSPSVQRASDTQYF
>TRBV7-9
CASSLSGTNQETQYF
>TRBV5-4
CASSLKVIKRNTEAFF
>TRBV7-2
CASSLDSGTDTQYF
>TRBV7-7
CASSRGTMETQYF
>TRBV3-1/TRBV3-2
CASSRRTEPSTEAFF
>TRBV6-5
CASRPPHGGGTEAFF
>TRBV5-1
CASSPLGESTDTQYF
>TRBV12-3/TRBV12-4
CASRSTGHYGYTF
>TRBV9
CASSAGTVYGYTF
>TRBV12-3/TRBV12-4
CASSLRSSFEAFF
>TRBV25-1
CASSEYTPPRPNTEAFF
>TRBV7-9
CASSLGAGSYGYTF
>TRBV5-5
CASSSSYGYGYTF
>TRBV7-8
CASSSGTLNSYNEQFF
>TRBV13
CASSLDIGGNTGELFF
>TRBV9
CASSLEGGDQETQYF
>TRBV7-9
CASNQDSNQPQHF
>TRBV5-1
CASWESGANVLTF
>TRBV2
CAYGGGDTQYF
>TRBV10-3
CAIKGTERNYGYTF
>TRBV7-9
CASKTGTGNTGELFF